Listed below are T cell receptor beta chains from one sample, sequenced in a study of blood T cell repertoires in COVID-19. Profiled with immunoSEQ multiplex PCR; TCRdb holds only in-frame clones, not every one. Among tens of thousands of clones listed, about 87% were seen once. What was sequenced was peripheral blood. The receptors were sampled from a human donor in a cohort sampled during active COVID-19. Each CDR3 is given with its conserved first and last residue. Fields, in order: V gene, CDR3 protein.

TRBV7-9,CASSLGDRLSSYEQYF
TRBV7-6,CASSSNQRGGLTETQYF
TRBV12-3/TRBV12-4,CASSDREEDTQYF
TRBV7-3,CASSLRSGGGLNEQYF
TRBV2,CASGGQGSGANVLTF
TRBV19,CASSTPDRAEGNTIYF
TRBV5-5,CASSLDRGSYNSPLHF
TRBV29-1,CSVALAGGMQFF
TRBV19,CASSGLAGAYNEQFF
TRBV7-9,CASSLVGRVEKLFF
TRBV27,CASSYRRITTSGANVLTF
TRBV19,CASSIDDGGHHYGYTF
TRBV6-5,CASTGDRGYEQYF
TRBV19,CASSIQAGDGYTF
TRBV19,CATQGFYGYTF
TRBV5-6,CASSFQGSNYGYTF
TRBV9,CASSLRGNEQFF
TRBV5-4,CASSPSGGGTYNEQFF
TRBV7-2,CASSLTSGYEQYF
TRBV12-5,CASAGRAEQFF
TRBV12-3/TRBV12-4,CASSLNYGYTF
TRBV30,CAWSGSLSGGTDTQYF
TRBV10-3,CAISESSGYNYGYTF
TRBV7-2,CASSLGDRLYYGYTF
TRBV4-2,CASSQGLGGGANSGNTIYF
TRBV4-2,CASSQGGGEGTEAFF
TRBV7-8,CASSLESLTSIAKNIQYF
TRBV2,CASRVGTGNSPLHF
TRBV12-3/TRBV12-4,CASSLYSNQPQHF
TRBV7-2,CASSSLGGPGELFF
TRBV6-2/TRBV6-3,CASSTGHPNTEAFF
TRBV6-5,CASSLRQGQYF